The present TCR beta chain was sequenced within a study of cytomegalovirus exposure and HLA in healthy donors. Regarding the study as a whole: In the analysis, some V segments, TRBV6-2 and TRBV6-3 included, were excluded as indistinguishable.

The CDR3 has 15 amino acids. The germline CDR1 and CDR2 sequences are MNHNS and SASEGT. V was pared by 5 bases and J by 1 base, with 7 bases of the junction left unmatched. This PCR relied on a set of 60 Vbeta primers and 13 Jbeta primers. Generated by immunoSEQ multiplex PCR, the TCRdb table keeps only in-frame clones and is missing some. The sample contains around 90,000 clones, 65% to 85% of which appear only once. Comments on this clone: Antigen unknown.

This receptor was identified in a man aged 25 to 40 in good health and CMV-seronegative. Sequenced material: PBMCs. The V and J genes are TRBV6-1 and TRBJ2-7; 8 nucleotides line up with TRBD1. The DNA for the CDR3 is TGTGCCAGCAGTCCAGTACAGGGGGTTTCCTACGAGCAGTACTTC. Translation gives CASSPVQGVSYEQYF.